This T cell receptor beta chain is from a study of spatial heterogeneity in lung cancer. MiXCR, run by TCRdb on the 5' RACE reads, gives a single entry per CDR3 protein. The profile shows 110,000 or so distinct CDR3 sequences, 9.5% to 14% of them singletons. Time point indicated: blood at routine non-recurrence follow-up after resection. The CDR3 consists of 11 residues. Germline assignment: CDR1 DFQATT and CDR2 SNEGSKA (reference sequence). Trimming took 5 bases from V and 8 from J, leaving 12 bases between them. The V gene is TRBV20-1, the J gene TRBJ1-2; D remains unclear. This clonotype was obtained from a female donor with early-stage non-small cell lung cancer. The sequencing here drew on PBMCs, taken at follow-up. CDR3 region: CSAEHEEGYTF. The CDR3 DNA follows: TGCAGTGCTGAACATGAGGAAGGCTACACCTTC.